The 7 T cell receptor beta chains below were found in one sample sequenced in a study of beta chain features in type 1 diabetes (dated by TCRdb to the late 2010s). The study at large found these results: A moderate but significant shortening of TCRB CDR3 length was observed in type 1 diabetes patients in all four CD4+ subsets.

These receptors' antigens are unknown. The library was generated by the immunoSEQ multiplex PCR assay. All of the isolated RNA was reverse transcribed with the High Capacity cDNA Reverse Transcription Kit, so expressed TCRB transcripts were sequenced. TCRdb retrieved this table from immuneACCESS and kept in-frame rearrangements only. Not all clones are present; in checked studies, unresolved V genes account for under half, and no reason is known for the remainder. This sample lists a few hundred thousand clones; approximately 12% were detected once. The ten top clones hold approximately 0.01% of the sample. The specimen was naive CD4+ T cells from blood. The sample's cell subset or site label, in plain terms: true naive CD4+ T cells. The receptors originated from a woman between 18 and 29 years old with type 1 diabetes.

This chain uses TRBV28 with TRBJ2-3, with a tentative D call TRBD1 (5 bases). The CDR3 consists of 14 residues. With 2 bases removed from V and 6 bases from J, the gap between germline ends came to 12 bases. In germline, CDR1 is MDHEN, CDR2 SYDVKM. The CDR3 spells CASSLIRVGDTQYF. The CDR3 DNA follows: TGTGCCAGCAGTTTAATCAGGGTTGGGGATACGCAGTATTTT.

CDR3 nucleotide sequence: TGCGCCAGCAGCTTGGAACTAGCGGGAGGTAATGAGCAGTTCTTC. Its translation: CASSLELAGGNEQFF. V gene TRBV5-1 combines with J gene TRBJ2-1; TRBD2 agrees at 12 bases. Germline trimming cut 0 bases from V and 7 bases from J; bases unmatched to any gene: 2. Germline V gives CDR1 SGHRS, CDR2 YFSETQ. CDR3 size: 15 residues. The entire variable domain, with the rest obtained from reference TRBV5-1 and TRBJ2-1, is as follows: KAGVTQTPRYLIKTRGQQVTLSCSPISGHRSVSWYQQTPGQGLQFLFEYFSETQRNKGNFPGRFSGRQFSNSRSEMNVSTLELGDSALYLCASSLELAGGNEQFFGPGTRLTVL.

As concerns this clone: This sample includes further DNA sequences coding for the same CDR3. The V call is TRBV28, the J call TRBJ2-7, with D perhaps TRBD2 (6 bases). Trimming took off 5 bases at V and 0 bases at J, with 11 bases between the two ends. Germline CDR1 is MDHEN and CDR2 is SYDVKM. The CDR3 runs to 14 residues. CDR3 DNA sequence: TGTGCCAGCAGTCCCGGGGGTAGCTCCTACGAGCAGTACTTC. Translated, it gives CASSPGGSSYEQYF.

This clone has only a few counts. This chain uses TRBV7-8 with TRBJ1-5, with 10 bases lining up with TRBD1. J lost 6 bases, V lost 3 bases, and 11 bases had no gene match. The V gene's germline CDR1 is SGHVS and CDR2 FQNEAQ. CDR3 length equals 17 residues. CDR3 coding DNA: TGTGCCAGCAGCTTGGGTTACCGGGACAGGGGCAGTCAGCCCCAGCATTTT. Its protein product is CASSLGYRDRGSQPQHF.

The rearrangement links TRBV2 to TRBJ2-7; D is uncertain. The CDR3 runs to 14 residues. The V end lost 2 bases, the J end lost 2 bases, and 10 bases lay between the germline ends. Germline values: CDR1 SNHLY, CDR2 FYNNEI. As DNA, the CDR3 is TGTGCCAGCAGTGAATTTCCTTCTGCCTACGAGCAGTACTTC. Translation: CASSEFPSAYEQYF.

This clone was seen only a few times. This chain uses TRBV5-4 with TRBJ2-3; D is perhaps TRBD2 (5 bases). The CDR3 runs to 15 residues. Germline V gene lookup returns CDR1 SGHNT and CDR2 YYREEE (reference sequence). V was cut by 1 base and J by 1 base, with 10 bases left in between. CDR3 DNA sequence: TGTGCCAGCAGCTTGAAGACTACCGGCACAGATACGCAGTATTTT. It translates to CASSLKTTGTDTQYF.

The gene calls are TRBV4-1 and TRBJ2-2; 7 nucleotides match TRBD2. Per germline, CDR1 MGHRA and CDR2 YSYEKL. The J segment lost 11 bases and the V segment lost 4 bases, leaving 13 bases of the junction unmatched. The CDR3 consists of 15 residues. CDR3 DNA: TGCGCCAGCAGCCCCGCGGGGGTGACCACCCTCGAGCTGTTTTTT. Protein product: CASSPAGVTTLELFF.